What follows are 19 T cell receptor beta chains derived from one specimen sequenced in a study of T-cell memory formation after mild COVID-19. TCRdb reanalysed the 5' RACE reads using MiXCR and keeps one entry per CDR3 protein. The sample contains about 430,000 distinct CDR3 sequences, more than 15% of which appear only once. The sequenced sample consisted of PBMCs or a T cell subset sorted from them (not recorded which). The receptors shown here come from a man aged 18 to 35 who had mild COVID-19 (a few samples of this study predate the infection). Cell type and time point are not known.

This clonotype turned up a few times. V usage is TRBV7-6 and J usage is TRBJ2-7; no definite D call. Germline CDR1 SGHVS, CDR2 FNYEAQ. The V gene lost 5 bases and the J gene lost 3 bases, with 5 bases spanning the gap. The CDR3 sequence is 11 residues long. CDR3 amino acids: CASSHSYEQYV. The DNA for the CDR3 is TGTGCCAGCAGCCACAGCTACGAGCAGTACGTC.

This clonotype appeared a few times. The rearrangement uses TRBV29-1 and TRBJ1-3; possibly TRBD1 for D (6 bases). In germline, CDR1 is SQVTM, CDR2 ANQGSEA. The V end lost 1 base, the J end lost 0 bases, and 13 bases lay between the germline ends. The CDR3 has 16 amino acids. The CDR3 DNA reads TGCAGCGTTGAAGGCCGCGTAGGGGGCTCTGGAAACACCATATATTTT. Protein sequence: CSVEGRVGGSGNTIYF.

This clonotype showed up many times. The V gene is TRBV29-1, the J gene TRBJ1-5, with D unclear. The V gene's germline CDR1 is SQVTM and CDR2 ANQGSEA. The CDR3 loop spans 15 amino acids. V was clipped by 6 bases and J by 2 bases, with 17 bases between them. The CDR3 here is CSVADGVLGNQPQHF. The CDR3 DNA follows: TGCAGCGTCGCCGATGGGGTCCTTGGCAATCAGCCCCAGCATTTT.

This chain links TRBV24-1 with TRBJ2-2; D may be TRBD1 or TRBD2 (5 bases each). The germline CDR1 and CDR2 sequences are KGHDR and SFDVKD. Trimming pared 4 bases from V and 6 bases from J, leaving 17 bases between. The CDR3 covers 16 residues. CDR3 sequence: CATSESGTPEAGELFF. CDR3 nucleotides: TGTGCCACCAGTGAATCCGGGACCCCCGAGGCCGGGGAGCTGTTTTTT.

V and J are TRBV5-4 and TRBJ1-1; a weak D match, TRBD1 (5 bases). Germline V gene sequence: CDR1 SGHNT, CDR2 YYREEE (reference sequence). V lost 4 bases and J 4 bases, leaving 14 bases between the germline ends. The CDR3 contains 14 residues. CDR3 residues: CASSQMGEGTEAFF. The CDR3 nucleotides are TGTGCCAGCAGCCAGATGGGGGAGGGCACTGAAGCTTTCTTT.

This clonotype was detected only a few times. The genes are TRBV20-1 and TRBJ1-2; TRBD1 is a possible D gene (5 bases). V was clipped by 6 bases and J by 0 bases, with 14 bases between them. The CDR3 is 14 amino acids. Germline lookup yields CDR1 DFQATT and CDR2 SNEGSKA (reference sequence). The DNA of the CDR3 is TGCAGTGCCAGGGAGACGGGAGCTAACTATGGCTACACCTTC. This encodes CSARETGANYGYTF.

This sequence joins TRBV5-4 and TRBJ1-1, with 8 bases matching TRBD1. Germline V lookup: CDR1 SGHNT, CDR2 YYREEE (reference sequence). The V and J ends lost 2 bases and 3 bases, in that order; junction bases with no gene match: 3. CDR3 length: 14 amino acids. This CDR3 is CASSFDRGDTEAFF. Here the CDR3 DNA reads TGTGCCAGCAGCTTCGACAGGGGCGACACTGAAGCTTTCTTT.

This clonotype was observed a few times. The chain joins TRBV6-2 or TRBV6-3 to TRBJ1-1, with TRBD1 matching over 10 bases. V was pared by 6 bases and J by 5 bases, with 6 bases of the junction left unmatched. The germline CDR1 and CDR2 sequences are MNHEY and SVGEGT. The CDR3 has 14 amino acids. The CDR3 region is CASRFLDRGTEAFF. CDR3 nucleotides: TGTGCCAGCAGATTCCTGGACAGGGGGACTGAAGCTTTCTTT.

V and J are TRBV7-8 and TRBJ1-4; D call uncertain. Germline V lookup: CDR1 SGHVS, CDR2 FQNEAQ. The CDR3 sequence is 16 residues long. V lost 0 bases and J lost 0, with 8 bases in between. CDR3 sequence (DNA): TGTGCCAGCAGCTTAGCTGGCCAGGCAACTAATGAAAAACTGTTTTTT. The encoded protein is CASSLAGQATNEKLFF.

J is TRBJ1-5 and V is TRBV20-1; 7 bases map to TRBD1. CDR1 is DFQATT, CDR2 SNEGSKA, per germline (reference sequence). After removal of 6 bases from V and 7 bases from J, the junction contained 12 bases not matched to a gene. The CDR3 contains 14 residues. The CDR3 DNA sequence: TGCAGTGCCGACGGACAAGGGGGCAGCCAGCCCCAGCATTTT. Protein product: CSADGQGGSQPQHF.

J is TRBJ1-3 and V is TRBV28, with D uncertain. The germline V gene has CDR1 MDHEN and CDR2 SYDVKM. There are 14 residues in the CDR3. The V gene lost 8 bases and the J gene lost 0 bases, with 11 bases spanning the gap. This chain's CDR3 is CASGQFSSGNTIYF. In nucleotides, the CDR3 is TGTGCCAGCGGCCAGTTCTCCTCTGGAAACACCATATATTTT. Together with reference TRBV28 and TRBJ1-3, the CDR3 gives the full variable domain: DVKVTQSSRYLVKRTGEKVFLECVQDMDHENMFWYRQDPGLGLRLIYFSYDVKMKEKGDIPEGYSVSREKKERFSLILESASTNQTSMYLCASGQFSSGNTIYFGEGSWLTVV.

The chain combines TRBV10-3 with TRBJ1-1, with TRBD1 as a possible D gene (5 bases). Between the trimmed V and J ends, which lost 9 bases and 3 bases, there was a span of 14 bases. The CDR3 is 13 amino acids. CDR1 is ENHRY and CDR2 is SYGVKD in the germline V gene. The CDR3 is CAIARGRDTEAFF. CDR3 DNA sequence: TGTGCCATTGCTCGGGGGAGAGACACTGAAGCTTTCTTT.

This clonotype was detected a few times. The V gene is TRBV21-1, the J gene TRBJ2-7; the D call of TRBD1 is as the table states it, not checked on the DNA. TRBV21-1 is a pseudogene locus. The CDR3 spans 13 residues. CDR3 nucleotide sequence: TGTGCCAGCAGCACGTCATCGAGGGGGAAGCAGTACGTC. This sequence encodes CASSTSSRGKQYV.

This clonotype was seen repeatedly, ten times or more. The chain recombines TRBV7-9 with TRBJ2-5; D is ambiguous. Trimming stripped 5 bases from V and 5 bases from J, with 15 bases between. The CDR3 is 14 amino acids. Per the germline V gene, CDR1 is SEHNR and CDR2 is FQNEAQ (reference sequence). DNA for the CDR3: TGTGCCAGCAGCCTGAGAAGCTCTGCCGAGACCCAGTACTTC. Protein product: CASSLRSSAETQYF.

In this sample, this clonotype turned up many times. The rearrangement joins TRBV7-3 to TRBJ2-3; 10 positions match TRBD2. This CDR3 has 14 amino acids. V dropped 6 bases and J dropped 3; count of bases not matched to a gene: 3. Germline-derived CDR1 and CDR2 are SGHTA and FQGTGA. In nucleotides, the CDR3 is TGTGCCAGCAGGTTTAGCGGGGGGACAGATACGCAGTATTTT. It codes for CASRFSGGTDTQYF.

The chain uses TRBV4-3 and TRBJ1-1; maybe TRBD1 (5 bases). The V and J ends lost 0 bases and 4 bases respectively, with 9 bases between them. Looked up from germline, CDR1 is LGHNA and CDR2 is YSLEER. The length of the CDR3 is 14 residues. The DNA of the CDR3 is TGCGCCAGCAGCCAAGATTCTGGGGCCACTGAAGCTTTCTTT. It specifies CASSQDSGATEAFF.

A few counts support this clonotype. V usage is TRBV4-3 and J usage is TRBJ1-1; D may be TRBD1 (5 bases). Trimming pared 0 bases from V and 9 bases from J, leaving 8 bases between. This CDR3 is built from 12 residues. In germline, CDR1 is LGHNA, CDR2 YSLEER. The CDR3 DNA reads as TGCGCCAGCAGCCAAGATGAGGGGAAAGCTTTCTTT. Its translation: CASSQDEGKAFF.

This clonotype has a count of ten or more. The J gene is TRBJ2-3, the V gene TRBV4-3; the D is unclear. The germline CDR1 and CDR2 sequences are LGHNA and YSLEER. Trimming pared 0 bases from V and 2 bases from J, leaving 6 bases between. CDR3 length: 14 residues. CDR3 residues: CASSQDQDTDTQYF. Written as DNA, the CDR3 is TGCGCCAGCAGCCAAGATCAGGACACAGATACGCAGTATTTT.

This clonotype was detected ten times or more. The chain employs TRBV6-2 or TRBV6-3 and TRBJ1-1; 11 bases agree with TRBD1. Germline assignment: CDR1 MNHEY and CDR2 SVGEGT. There are 16 residues in the CDR3. V shed 6 bases and J 4 bases; nucleotides not matched to a gene: 10. CDR3 sequence (DNA): TGTGCCAGCAGCGCCCGGGACAGGGGGAAGGGCACTGAAGCTTTCTTT. Its protein is CASSARDRGKGTEAFF.